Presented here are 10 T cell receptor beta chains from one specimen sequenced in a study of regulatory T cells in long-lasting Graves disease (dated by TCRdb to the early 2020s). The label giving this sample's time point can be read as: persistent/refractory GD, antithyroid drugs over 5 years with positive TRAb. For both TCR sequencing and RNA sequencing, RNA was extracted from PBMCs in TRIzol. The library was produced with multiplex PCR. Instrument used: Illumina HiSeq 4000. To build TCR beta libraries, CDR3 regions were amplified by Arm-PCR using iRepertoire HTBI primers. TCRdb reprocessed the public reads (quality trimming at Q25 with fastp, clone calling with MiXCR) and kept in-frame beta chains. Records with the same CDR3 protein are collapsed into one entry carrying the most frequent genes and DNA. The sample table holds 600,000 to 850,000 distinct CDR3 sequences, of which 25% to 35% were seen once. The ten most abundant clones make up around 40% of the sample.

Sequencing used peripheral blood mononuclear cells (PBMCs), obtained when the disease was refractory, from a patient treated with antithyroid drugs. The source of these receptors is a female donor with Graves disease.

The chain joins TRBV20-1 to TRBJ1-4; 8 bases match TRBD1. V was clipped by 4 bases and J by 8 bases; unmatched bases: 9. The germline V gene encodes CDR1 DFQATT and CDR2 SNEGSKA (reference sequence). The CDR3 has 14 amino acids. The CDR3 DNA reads TGCAGTGCTAAATACCGGGACAGGTACGAAAAACTGTTTTTT. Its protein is CSAKYRDRYEKLFF.

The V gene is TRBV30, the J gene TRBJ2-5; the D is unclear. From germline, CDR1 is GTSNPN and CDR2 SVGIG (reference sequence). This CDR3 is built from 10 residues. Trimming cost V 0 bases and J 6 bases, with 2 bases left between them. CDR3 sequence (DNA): TGTGCCTGGAGTGTAAAGACCCAGTACTTC. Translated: CAWSVKTQYF.

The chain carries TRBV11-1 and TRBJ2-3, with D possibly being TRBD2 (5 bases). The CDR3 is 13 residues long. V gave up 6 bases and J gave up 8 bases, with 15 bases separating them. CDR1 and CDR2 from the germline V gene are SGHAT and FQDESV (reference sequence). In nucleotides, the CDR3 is TGTGCCAGCAGGCCCCGGCTCGGAGGTACGCAGTATTTT. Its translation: CASRPRLGGTQYF.

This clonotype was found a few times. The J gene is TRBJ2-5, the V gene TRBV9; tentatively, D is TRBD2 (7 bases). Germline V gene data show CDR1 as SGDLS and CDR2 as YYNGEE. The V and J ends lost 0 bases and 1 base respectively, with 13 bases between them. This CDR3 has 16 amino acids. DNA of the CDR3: TGTGCCAGCAGCGTAGTAGGGGGAGGGCCCCAAGAGACCCAGTACTTC. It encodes CASSVVGGGPQETQYF.

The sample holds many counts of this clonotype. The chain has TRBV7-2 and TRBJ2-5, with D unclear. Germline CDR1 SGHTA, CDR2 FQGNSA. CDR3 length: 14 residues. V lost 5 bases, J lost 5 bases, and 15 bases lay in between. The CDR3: CASSPARVAETQYF. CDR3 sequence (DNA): TGTGCCAGCAGCCCCGCCCGGGTGGCGGAGACCCAGTACTTC.

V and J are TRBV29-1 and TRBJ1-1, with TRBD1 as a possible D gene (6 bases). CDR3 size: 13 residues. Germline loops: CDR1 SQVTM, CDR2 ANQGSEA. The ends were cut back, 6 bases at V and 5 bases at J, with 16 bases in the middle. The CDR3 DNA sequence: TGCAGCGTGCCTGGGGGGGCGCGGACTGAAGCTTTCTTT. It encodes CSVPGGARTEAFF.

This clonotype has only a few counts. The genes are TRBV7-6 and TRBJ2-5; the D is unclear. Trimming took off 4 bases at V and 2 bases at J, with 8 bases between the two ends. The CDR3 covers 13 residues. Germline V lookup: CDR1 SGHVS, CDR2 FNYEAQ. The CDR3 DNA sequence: TGTGCCAGCAGCTCCCGTCCACAAGAGACCCAGTACTTC. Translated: CASSSRPQETQYF. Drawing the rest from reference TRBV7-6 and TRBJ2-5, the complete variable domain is GAGVSQSPRYKVTKRGQDVALRCDPISGHVSLYWYRQALGQGPEFLTYFNYEAQQDKSGLPNDRFSAERPEGSISTLTIQRTEQRDSAMYRCASSSRPQETQYFGPGTRLLVL.

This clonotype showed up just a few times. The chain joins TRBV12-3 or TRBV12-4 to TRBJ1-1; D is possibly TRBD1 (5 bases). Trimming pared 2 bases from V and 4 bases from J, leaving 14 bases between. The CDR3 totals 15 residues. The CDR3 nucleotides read TGTGCCAGCAGTTTACGGGCGGGGGGGATCACTGAAGCTTTCTTT. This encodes CASSLRAGGITEAFF.

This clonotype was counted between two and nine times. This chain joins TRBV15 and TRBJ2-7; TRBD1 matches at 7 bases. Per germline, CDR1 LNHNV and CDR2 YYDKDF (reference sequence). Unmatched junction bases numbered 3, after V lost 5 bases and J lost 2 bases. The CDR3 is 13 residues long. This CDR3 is CATSQTGTYEQYF. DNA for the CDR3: TGTGCCACCAGCCAGACAGGGACCTACGAGCAGTACTTC. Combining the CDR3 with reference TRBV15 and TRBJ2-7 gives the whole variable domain DAMVIQNPRYQVTQFGKPVTLSCSQTLNHNVMYWYQQKSSQAPKLLFHYYDKDFNNEADTPDNFQSRRPNTSFCFLDIRSPGLGDTAMYLCATSQTGTYEQYFGPGTRLTVT.

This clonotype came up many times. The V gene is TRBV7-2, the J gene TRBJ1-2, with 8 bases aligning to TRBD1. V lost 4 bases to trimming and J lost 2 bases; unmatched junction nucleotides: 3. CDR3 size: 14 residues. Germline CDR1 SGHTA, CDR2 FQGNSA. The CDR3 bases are TGTGCCAGCAGCTCCCGGGACAGGAACTATGGCTACACCTTC. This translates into CASSSRDRNYGYTF.